These 25 T cell receptor beta chains were sequenced from one sample in a study of immune evolution from preneoplasia to lung adenocarcinoma. Measured with immunoSEQ multiplex PCR; TCRdb has only the in-frame clones, and not every one. This sample carries around 40,000 clones, 65% to 80% of them seen once, and the ten largest clones take approximately 4.8%. The sequenced sample was FFPE invasive lung adenocarcinoma tissue. Source of these receptors: a person aged 55 to 75 with lung adenocarcinoma.

As regards this clone: At one boundary the junction diverges from the germline segment, which might be a read error. The chain links TRBV7-9 to TRBJ2-3; the D is unclear. CDR3 size: 13 residues. Germline assignment: CDR1 SEHNR and CDR2 FQNEAQ (reference sequence). The CDR3 nucleotides are TGTGCCAGCAGTTTAGGAGTCGGGGATACGCAGTATTTT. Its translation: CASSLGVGDTQYF.

The rearrangement joins TRBV5-4 to TRBJ2-3, with a possible D match to TRBD1 (6 bases). Germline lookup yields CDR1 SGHNT and CDR2 YYREEE (reference sequence). Trimming removed 8 bases at V and 1 base at J, with 14 bases between. There are 14 residues in the CDR3. CDR3: CASNQGLGTDTQYF. CDR3 in DNA: TGTGCCAGTAATCAGGGGCTGGGCACAGATACGCAGTATTTT. Full variable domain (missing parts from reference TRBV5-4 and TRBJ2-3): ETGVTQSPTHLIKTRGQQVTLRCSSQSGHNTVSWYQQALGQGPQFIFQYYREEENGRGNFPPRFSGLQFPNYSSELNVNALELDDSALYLCASNQGLGTDTQYFGPGTRLTVL.

V usage is TRBV14 and J usage is TRBJ1-1, with no clear D. The ends were cut back, 2 bases at V and 10 bases at J, with 14 bases in the middle. The CDR3 covers 13 residues. Per the germline V gene, CDR1 is SGHDN and CDR2 is FVKESK. The CDR3 protein is CASSQTLSRAAFF. The CDR3 DNA follows: TGTGCCAGCAGCCAAACTCTTAGTCGGGCAGCTTTCTTT. Combining the CDR3 with reference TRBV14 and TRBJ1-1 gives the whole variable domain EAGVTQFPSHSVIEKGQTVTLRCDPISGHDNLYWYRRVMGKEIKFLLHFVKESKQDESGMPNNRFLAERTGGTYSTLKVQPAELEDSGVYFCASSQTLSRAAFFGQGTRLTVV.

The chain has TRBV15 and TRBJ2-1, with a weak D call TRBD2 (6 bases). Germline-derived CDR1 and CDR2 are LNHNV and YYDKDF (reference sequence). Trimming cost V 3 bases and J 0 bases, with 6 bases left between them. This CDR3 has 14 amino acids. The CDR3 nucleotides are TGTGCCACCAGCAGCGGGAGCTCCTACAATGAGCAGTTCTTC. Its protein is CATSSGSSYNEQFF. The entire variable domain, with the rest obtained from reference TRBV15 and TRBJ2-1, is as follows: DAMVIQNPRYQVTQFGKPVTLSCSQTLNHNVMYWYQQKSSQAPKLLFHYYDKDFNNEADTPDNFQSRRPNTSFCFLDIRSPGLGDTAMYLCATSSGSSYNEQFFGPGTRLTVL.

This chain links TRBV13 with TRBJ2-7, with a possible D match to TRBD1 (6 bases). This CDR3 is built from 12 residues. Germline values: CDR1 PRHDT, CDR2 FYEKMQ (reference sequence). V was clipped by 4 bases and J by 6 bases, with 10 bases between them. For the CDR3, the DNA is TGTGCCAGCAGCTCAGGGGTCCCCGAGCAGTACTTC. It specifies CASSSGVPEQYF.

The chain links TRBV11-2 to TRBJ2-1, with 10 bases aligning to TRBD2. The germline V gene encodes CDR1 SGHAT and CDR2 FQNNGV. V was pared by 5 bases and J by 7 bases, with 11 bases of the junction left unmatched. This CDR3 has 16 amino acids. CDR3 residues: CASSDIAGGMGNEQFF. Here the CDR3 DNA reads TGTGCCAGCAGCGATATAGCGGGAGGCATGGGGAATGAGCAGTTCTTC.

Notes on this clone: Other DNA sequences from this sample encode an identical CDR3 as well. This chain connects TRBV28 to TRBJ2-2; D gene unclear. Trimming took off 1 base at V and 5 bases at J, with 2 bases between the two ends. The CDR3 consists of 12 residues. Germline CDR1 is MDHEN and CDR2 is SYDVKM. The CDR3 sequence is CASSLLTGELFF. CDR3 DNA sequence: TGTGCCAGCAGTTTATTGACCGGGGAGCTGTTTTTT.

This chain links TRBV11-2 with TRBJ1-1; no clear D gene. The V gene lost 0 bases and the J gene lost 5 bases, with 7 bases spanning the gap. Germline V lookup: CDR1 SGHAT, CDR2 FQNNGV. The CDR3 contains 13 residues. As DNA, the CDR3 is TGTGCCAGCAGCTTAGAAACAGTTACTGAAGCTTTCTTT. The encoded protein is CASSLETVTEAFF.

This clone was picked up a small number of times. In nucleotides, the CDR3 is TGTGCCAGCAGCTTAGGGCCGAGCTCCTACGAGCAGTACTTC. Amino acid sequence: CASSLGPSSYEQYF. J is TRBJ2-7 and V is TRBV7-2; D is ambiguous. This CDR3 has 14 residues. The germline V and J ends were trimmed by 1 base and 0 bases, with 7 bases remaining between them. The germline gives CDR1 SGHTA, CDR2 FQGNSA.

This chain connects TRBV21-1 to TRBJ2-4; the tabulated D call, TRBD1, remains unverified against the DNA. TRBV21-1 constitutes a pseudogene. There are 15 residues in the CDR3. DNA of the CDR3: TGTGCCAGCAGCAAAGCGGGCAGGGTCAAAAACATTCAGTACTTC. Its translation: CASSKAGRVKNIQYF.

This clone has only a few counts. This chain connects TRBV7-9 to TRBJ2-3; D remains unclear. The germline V gene has CDR1 SEHNR and CDR2 FQNEAQ (reference sequence). The CDR3 consists of 17 residues. V was pared by 4 bases and J by 1 base, with 18 bases between. CDR3 DNA sequence: TGTGCCAGCAGCTCTTCGTTCTTCCGAGGAGGCACAGATACGCAGTATTTT. It codes for CASSSSFFRGGTDTQYF.

As regards this clone: This sample includes further DNA sequences coding for the same CDR3. This chain connects TRBV6-5 to TRBJ2-7, with 8 bases fitting TRBD1. CDR1 is MNHEY and CDR2 is SVGAGI in the germline V gene. CDR3 length: 16 amino acids. V trimming: 2 bases; J trimming: 1 base; junction bases outside the gene matches: 7. Written as DNA, the CDR3 is TGTGCCAGCAGTTACGACAGGGGCCGCGTATCCTACGAGCAGTACTTC. This codes for CASSYDRGRVSYEQYF.

This clone has only a few counts. The rearrangement links TRBV5-1 to TRBJ2-4; TRBD1 or TRBD2 may be the D gene (5 bases each). The CDR3 is 17 residues long. The germline V gene encodes CDR1 SGHRS and CDR2 YFSETQ. V dropped 0 bases and J dropped 1 base, with 14 bases sitting between them. The CDR3 nucleotides read TGCGCCAGCAGCTTGGGTCGGCAGGGAGTTGCCAAAAACATTCAGTACTTC. Translated: CASSLGRQGVAKNIQYF.

This clone was counted a single time. The V and J genes are TRBV28 and TRBJ1-1, with 10 bases fitting TRBD1. J lost 5 bases, V lost 1 base, and 4 bases had no gene match. The CDR3 has 15 amino acids. The germline V gene encodes CDR1 MDHEN and CDR2 SYDVKM. CDR3 nucleotide sequence: TGTGCCAGCAGTTTATCCGGGACAGGGGTTACTGAAGCTTTCTTT. Its protein is CASSLSGTGVTEAFF.

CDR3 residues: CASRPHTRSYNEQFF. The CDR3 region has the DNA TGTGCCAGCAGACCCCATACGAGATCCTACAATGAGCAGTTCTTC. The V and J genes are TRBV28 and TRBJ2-1; no clear D. The V end was cut by 6 bases, the J end by 1 base, with 13 bases between. CDR1 MDHEN and CDR2 SYDVKM come from the germline V gene. This CDR3 is built from 15 residues. Drawing the rest from reference TRBV28 and TRBJ2-1, the complete variable domain is DVKVTQSSRYLVKRTGEKVFLECVQDMDHENMFWYRQDPGLGLRLIYFSYDVKMKEKGDIPEGYSVSREKKERFSLILESASTNQTSMYLCASRPHTRSYNEQFFGPGTRLTVL.

The chain combines TRBV11-2 with TRBJ2-3; 11 nucleotides agree with TRBD2. Trimming cost V 5 bases and J 9 bases; bases outside gene matches: 10. From germline, CDR1 is SGHAT and CDR2 FQNNGV. The CDR3 has 15 residues. CDR3 nucleotide sequence: TGTGCCAGCAGCCAACGTAGCGGGAGGGCCGGGACGCAGTATTTT. Protein: CASSQRSGRAGTQYF.

J is TRBJ1-5 and V is TRBV6-1; 7 bases match TRBD1. Germline-derived CDR1 and CDR2 are MNHNS and SASEGT. The CDR3 is 15 amino acids. Trimming took 6 bases from V and 2 from J; bases not matched to a gene: 7. This CDR3 is CASRKTGSGNQPQHF. The CDR3 DNA is TGTGCCAGCAGGAAGACAGGGTCTGGCAATCAGCCCCAGCATTTT.

The CDR3 loop is CASWGGTYEQYF. In DNA form, the CDR3 reads TGTGCCAGCTGGGGAGGTACCTACGAGCAGTACTTC. The chain recombines TRBV28 with TRBJ2-7; D may be TRBD2 (6 bases). Germline V gives CDR1 MDHEN, CDR2 SYDVKM. V dropped 8 bases and J dropped 2 bases, with 10 bases sitting between them. The CDR3 is made up of 12 amino acids.

The CDR3 coding sequence is TGTGCCAGCACGACAGGGGGCAGCTCCTACGAGCAGTACTTC. It is translated as CASTTGGSSYEQYF. The chain is built from TRBV6-6 and TRBJ2-7; 10 nucleotides align to TRBD1. In germline, CDR1 is MNHNY, CDR2 SVGAGI (reference sequence). CDR3 length equals 14 residues. The J segment lost 0 bases and the V segment lost 7 bases, leaving 3 bases of the junction unmatched.

V usage is TRBV6-5 and J usage is TRBJ2-7; 8 bases agree with TRBD1. The ends lost 4 bases at V and 5 bases at J; junction bases unmatched: 10. Germline values: CDR1 MNHEY, CDR2 SVGAGI. This CDR3 comprises 15 residues. The CDR3 nucleotides read TGTGCCAGCAGTTGGAAACGGACAGGGCGGCACGAGCAGTACTTC. Translation: CASSWKRTGRHEQYF.

The J gene is TRBJ1-2, the V gene TRBV28, with D perhaps TRBD1 (5 bases). V lost 7 bases to trimming and J lost 2 bases, with 17 bases between them. The CDR3 has 15 amino acids. Looked up from germline, CDR1 is MDHEN and CDR2 is SYDVKM. The CDR3 DNA follows: TGTGCCAGCACCTTAGGGGACCCCCGGAACTATGGCTACACCTTC. Amino acids: CASTLGDPRNYGYTF.

The V and J genes are TRBV28 and TRBJ1-3; TRBD1 aligns across 7 bases. Germline-derived CDR1 and CDR2 are MDHEN and SYDVKM. The length of the CDR3 is 16 residues. The V and J ends lost 7 bases and 0 bases, in that order; junction bases with no gene match: 9. Written as DNA, the CDR3 is TGTGCCAGCAACCGACAGGGAAGGGCCTCTGGAAACACCATATATTTT. This codes for CASNRQGRASGNTIYF.

The chain links TRBV2 to TRBJ1-5; D possibly corresponds to TRBD1 (5 bases). Trimming left V 8 bases short and J 3 bases short, with 11 bases between. CDR1 and CDR2 (germline): SNHLY, FYNNEI. This CDR3 has 13 residues. The CDR3: CASSGDYNQPQHF. CDR3 sequence (DNA): TGTGCCAGCTCCGGGGACTACAATCAGCCCCAGCATTTT.

CDR3 sequence: CASSVEVADTQYF. As DNA, the CDR3 is TGTGCCAGCAGCGTAGAGGTTGCAGATACGCAGTATTTT. This chain links TRBV9 with TRBJ2-3, with D unresolved. The V end lost 0 bases, the J end lost 4 bases, and 6 bases lay between the germline ends. The CDR3 loop spans 13 amino acids. Germline assignment: CDR1 SGDLS and CDR2 YYNGEE.

The V gene is TRBV7-2, the J gene TRBJ2-7; D is ambiguous. This CDR3 region has 14 residues. CDR1 and CDR2 from the germline V gene are SGHTA and FQGNSA. With 1 base removed from V and 3 bases from J, the gap between germline ends came to 10 bases. The CDR3 loop is CASSLGLRDYEQYF. Written as DNA, the CDR3 is TGTGCCAGCAGCTTAGGTCTAAGGGACTACGAGCAGTACTTC.